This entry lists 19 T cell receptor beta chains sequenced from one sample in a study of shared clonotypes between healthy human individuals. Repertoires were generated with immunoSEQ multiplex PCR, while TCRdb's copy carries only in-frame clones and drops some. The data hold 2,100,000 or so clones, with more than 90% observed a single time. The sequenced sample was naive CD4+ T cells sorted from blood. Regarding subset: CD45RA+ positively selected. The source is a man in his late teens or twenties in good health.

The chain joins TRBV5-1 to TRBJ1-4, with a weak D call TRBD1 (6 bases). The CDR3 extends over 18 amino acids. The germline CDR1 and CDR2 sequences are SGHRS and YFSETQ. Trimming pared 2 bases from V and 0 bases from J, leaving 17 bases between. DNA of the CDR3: TGCGCCAGCAGCTTAAGGGGTGGGGGCTCTGCAACTAATGAAAAACTGTTTTTT. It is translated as CASSLRGGGSATNEKLFF. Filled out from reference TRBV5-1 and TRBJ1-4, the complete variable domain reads KAGVTQTPRYLIKTRGQQVTLSCSPISGHRSVSWYQQTPGQGLQFLFEYFSETQRNKGNFPGRFSGRQFSNSRSEMNVSTLELGDSALYLCASSLRGGGSATNEKLFFGSGTQLSVL.

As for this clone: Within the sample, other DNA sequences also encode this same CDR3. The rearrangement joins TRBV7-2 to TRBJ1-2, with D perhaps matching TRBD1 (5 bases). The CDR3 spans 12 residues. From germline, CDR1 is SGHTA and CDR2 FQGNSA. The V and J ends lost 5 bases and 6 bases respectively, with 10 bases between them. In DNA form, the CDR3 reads TGTGCCAGCAGCCCTCAGGGTAATGGCTACACCTTC. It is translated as CASSPQGNGYTF.

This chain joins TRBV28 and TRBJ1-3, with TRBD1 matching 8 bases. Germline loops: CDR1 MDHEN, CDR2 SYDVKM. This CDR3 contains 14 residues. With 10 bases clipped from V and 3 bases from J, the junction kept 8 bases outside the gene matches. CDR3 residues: CATSTGGYGNTIYF. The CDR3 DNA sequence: TGTGCCACCTCCACAGGGGGATATGGAAACACCATATATTTT.

In DNA form, the CDR3 reads TGTGCCAGCAGCAGGGACAGAACCGGGGAGCTGTTTTTT. It yields the protein CASSRDRTGELFF. The genes are TRBV5-4 and TRBJ2-2; TRBD1 aligns across 7 bases. Trimming removed 4 bases from V and 5 bases from J; junction bases left unmatched: 2. This CDR3 has 13 residues. Germline-derived CDR1 and CDR2 are SGHNT and YYREEE (reference sequence).

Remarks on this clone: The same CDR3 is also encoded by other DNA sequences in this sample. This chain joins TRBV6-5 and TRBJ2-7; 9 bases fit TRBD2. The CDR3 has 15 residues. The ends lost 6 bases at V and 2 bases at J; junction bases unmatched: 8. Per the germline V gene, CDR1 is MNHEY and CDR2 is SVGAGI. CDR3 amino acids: CASSPPRGRAYEQYF. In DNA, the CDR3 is TGTGCCAGCAGCCCCCCCCGCGGGAGGGCCTACGAGCAGTACTTC.

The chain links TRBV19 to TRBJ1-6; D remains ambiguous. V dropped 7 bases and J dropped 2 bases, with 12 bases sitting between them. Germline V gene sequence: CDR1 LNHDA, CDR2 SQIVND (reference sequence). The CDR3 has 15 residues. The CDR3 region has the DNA TGTGCCAGTACCTTCGAGGTGGCCTATAATTCACCCCTCCACTTT. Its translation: CASTFEVAYNSPLHF.

CDR3 protein: CASSMGLAANFNEQFF. DNA for the CDR3: TGTGCCAGCAGCATGGGACTAGCGGCAAACTTCAATGAGCAGTTCTTC. The rearrangement uses TRBV5-8 and TRBJ2-1, with TRBD2 identical over 11 bases. Germline V gene lookup returns CDR1 SGHTS and CDR2 YDEGEE. Trimming removed 4 bases from V and 6 bases from J; junction bases left unmatched: 9. This CDR3 has 16 amino acids.

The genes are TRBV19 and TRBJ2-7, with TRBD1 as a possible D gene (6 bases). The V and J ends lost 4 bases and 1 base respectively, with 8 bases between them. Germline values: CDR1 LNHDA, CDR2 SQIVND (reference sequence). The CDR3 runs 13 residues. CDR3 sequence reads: CASSKDRSYEQYF. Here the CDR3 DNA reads TGTGCCAGTAGTAAGGACAGATCCTACGAGCAGTACTTC.

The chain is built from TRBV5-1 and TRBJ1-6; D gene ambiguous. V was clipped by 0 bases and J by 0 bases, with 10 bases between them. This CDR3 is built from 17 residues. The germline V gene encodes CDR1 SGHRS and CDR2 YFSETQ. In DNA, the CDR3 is TGCGCCAGCAGCTTGGAGGGAACTGGCTCCTATAATTCACCCCTCCACTTT. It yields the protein CASSLEGTGSYNSPLHF.

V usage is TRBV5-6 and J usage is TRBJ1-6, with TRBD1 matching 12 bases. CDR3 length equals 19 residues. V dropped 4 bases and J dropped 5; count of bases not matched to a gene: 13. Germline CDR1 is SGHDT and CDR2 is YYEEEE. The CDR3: CASSRGGTGGSGDNSPLHF. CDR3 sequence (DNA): TGTGCCAGCAGCAGGGGTGGGACAGGGGGCTCAGGAGATAATTCACCCCTCCACTTT.

In DNA, the CDR3 is TGTGCCAGCAGCCGCCGTGAGACCATGCTCCGGCAGTACTTC. Its protein is CASSRRETMLRQYF. This sequence joins TRBV7-9 and TRBJ2-7; no reliable D call. V was clipped by 5 bases and J by 9 bases, with 20 bases between them. The CDR3 has 14 amino acids. CDR1 is SEHNR and CDR2 is FQNEAQ in the germline V gene (reference sequence).

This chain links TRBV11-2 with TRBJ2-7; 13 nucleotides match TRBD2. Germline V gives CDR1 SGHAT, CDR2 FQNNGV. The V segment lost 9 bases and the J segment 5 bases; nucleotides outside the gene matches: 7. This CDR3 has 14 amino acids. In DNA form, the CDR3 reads TGTGCCAGTCAATCACTAGCGGGAGGGAACGAGCAGTACTTC. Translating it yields CASQSLAGGNEQYF. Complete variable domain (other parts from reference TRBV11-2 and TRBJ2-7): EAGVAQSPRYKIIEKRQSVAFWCNPISGHATLYWYQQILGQGPKLLIQFQNNGVVDDSQLPKDRFSAERLKGVDSTLKIQPAKLEDSAVYLCASQSLAGGNEQYFGPGTRLTVT.

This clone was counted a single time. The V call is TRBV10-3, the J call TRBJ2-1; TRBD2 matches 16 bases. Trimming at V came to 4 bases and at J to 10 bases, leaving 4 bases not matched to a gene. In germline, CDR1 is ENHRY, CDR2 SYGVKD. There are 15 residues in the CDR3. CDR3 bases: TGTGCCATCAGTGTGGGACTAGCGGGAGGGGGCGAGCAGTTCTTC. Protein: CAISVGLAGGGEQFF.

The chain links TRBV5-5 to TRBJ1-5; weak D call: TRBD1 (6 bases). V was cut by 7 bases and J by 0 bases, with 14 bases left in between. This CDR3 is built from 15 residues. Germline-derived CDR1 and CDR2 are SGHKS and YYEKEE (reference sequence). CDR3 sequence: CASATGALSNQPQHF. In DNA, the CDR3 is TGTGCCAGCGCCACGGGGGCCCTTAGCAATCAGCCCCAGCATTTT.

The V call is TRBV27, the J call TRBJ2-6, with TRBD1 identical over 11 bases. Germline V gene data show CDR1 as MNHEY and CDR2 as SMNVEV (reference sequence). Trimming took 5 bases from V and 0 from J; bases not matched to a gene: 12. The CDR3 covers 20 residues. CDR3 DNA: TGTGCCAGCAGTCATCGGGACAGGGGGTCTGCTTTCTCTGGGGCCAACGTCCTGACTTTC. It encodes CASSHRDRGSAFSGANVLTF.

Written as DNA, the CDR3 is TGTGCCAGCAGTGCTGTAGCTTCACCCCCAAGGCATCCCCACGAGCAGTACTTC. Protein product: CASSAVASPPRHPHEQYF. The chain employs TRBV28 and TRBJ2-7; D gene uncertain. The V and J ends lost 5 bases and 5 bases respectively, with 28 bases between them. The germline V gene has CDR1 MDHEN and CDR2 SYDVKM. The CDR3 loop spans 18 amino acids.

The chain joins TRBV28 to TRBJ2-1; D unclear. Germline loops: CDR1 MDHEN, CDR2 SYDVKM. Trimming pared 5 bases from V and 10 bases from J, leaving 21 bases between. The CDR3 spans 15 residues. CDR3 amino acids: CASSPRPGRSREQFF. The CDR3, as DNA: TGTGCCAGCAGTCCCCGCCCGGGTCGTTCTCGGGAGCAGTTCTTC.

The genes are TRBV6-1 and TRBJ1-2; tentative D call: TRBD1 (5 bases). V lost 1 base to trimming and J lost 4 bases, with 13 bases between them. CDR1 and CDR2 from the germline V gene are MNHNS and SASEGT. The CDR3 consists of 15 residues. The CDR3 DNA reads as TGTGCCAGCAGTGAAGGTGGGGCACCGGGCTATGGCTACACCTTC. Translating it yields CASSEGGAPGYGYTF.

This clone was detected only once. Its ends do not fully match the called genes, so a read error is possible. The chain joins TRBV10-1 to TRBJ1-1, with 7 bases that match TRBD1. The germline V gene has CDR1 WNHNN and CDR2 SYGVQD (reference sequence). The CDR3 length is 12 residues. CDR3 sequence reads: CAEQGGNTEVFF. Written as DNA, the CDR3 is TGCGCTGAGCAGGGGGGGAACACTGAAGTTTTCTTT.